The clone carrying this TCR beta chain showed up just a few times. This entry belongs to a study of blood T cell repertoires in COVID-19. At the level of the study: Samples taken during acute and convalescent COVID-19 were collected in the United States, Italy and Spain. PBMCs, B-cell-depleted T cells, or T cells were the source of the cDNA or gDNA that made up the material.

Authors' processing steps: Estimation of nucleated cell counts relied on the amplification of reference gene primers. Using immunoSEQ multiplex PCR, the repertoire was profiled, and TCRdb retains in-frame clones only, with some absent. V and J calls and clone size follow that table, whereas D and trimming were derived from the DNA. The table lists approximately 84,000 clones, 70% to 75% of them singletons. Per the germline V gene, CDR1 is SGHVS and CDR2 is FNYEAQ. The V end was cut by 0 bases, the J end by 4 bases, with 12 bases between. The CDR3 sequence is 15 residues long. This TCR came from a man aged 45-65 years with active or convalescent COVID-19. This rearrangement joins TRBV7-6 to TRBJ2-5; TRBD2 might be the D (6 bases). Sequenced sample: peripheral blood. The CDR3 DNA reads TGTGCCAGCAGCTTAGCAGTGGGGCGGGGAGAGACCCAGTACTTC. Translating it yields CASSLAVGRGETQYF.